This record looks at one T cell receptor beta chain sequence and its context. 13 Jbeta primers and 60 Vbeta primers were used for the PCR. Assay: immunoSEQ multiplex PCR; the TCRdb copy retains only in-frame clones and omits some. The sample lists approximately 150,000 clones, about 75% occurring once. The CDR3 consists of 14 residues. Germline trimming cut 5 bases from V and 8 bases from J; bases unmatched to any gene: 9. Germline CDR1 is LGHNA and CDR2 is YNFKEQ. The entry originates in a study of cytomegalovirus exposure and HLA in healthy donors. Although they were nominally healthy when sampled, donors likely had unrecorded immune exposures.

The sequenced sample consisted of PBMCs. This TCR derives from a male donor in good health and CMV-seropositive. The rearrangement joins TRBV4-2 to TRBJ2-1; 7 bases align to TRBD2. DNA of the CDR3: TGTGCCAGCAGCTCCCGGAGCGGGGCGGATGAGCAGTTCTTC. Encoded protein: CASSSRSGADEQFF.